This TCR beta chain stems from a study of metastatic and nonmetastatic thyroid tumors. Study at large: For malignant and benign thyroid patients, tumor or nodule tissue and blood were the sources whose repertoires were compared. Broader study findings: Reports indicated that malignant thyroid tumors showed significantly higher TCR beta diversity than benign nodules did, in blood and tumor.

The table lists this clone with many counts. What it recognizes is unknown. Patients were all untreated before their thyroid surgery. Trimming removed 5 bases at V and 6 bases at J, with 19 bases between. The CDR3 is 15 residues long. In the study's own analysis: The study built a papillary thyroid cancer distant-metastasis classifier from CDR3 differences across clinicopathological groups. TCRdb re-clonotyped the PCR reads through MiXCR. TCRdb's processing, not the authors' own work, is the source of the V and J calls. This sample has about 92,000 clones, with more than 12% found just once. The clonotype originates from a female donor with papillary thyroid cancer or a benign thyroid nodule (not recorded which). Some clones in this sample may be carry-over from other donors' samples. The rearrangement uses TRBV12-3 or TRBV12-4 and TRBJ1-1; D unclear. The source material was blood. The CDR3 DNA sequence: TGTGCCAGCAGTCTCCCATTGGGCCATCGAGCTGAAGCTTTCTTT. This gives the protein CASSLPLGHRAEAFF.